The following is a T cell receptor (beta chain) sequence with its context. V lost 3 bases, J lost 2 bases, and 0 bases stayed unmatched. CDR1 is MGHDK, CDR2 SYGVNS, per germline. The CDR3 consists of 15 residues. The data are from a study of cytomegalovirus exposure and HLA in healthy donors. The primer mix had 60 Vbeta and 13 Jbeta primers. Clones were read by immunoSEQ multiplex PCR, and TCRdb kept only the in-frame ones, dropping some. The table lists some 180,000 clones, roughly 79% of them singletons. The origin of this receptor is a man aged 25-45 years in good health and CMV-seronegative. The chain links TRBV25-1 to TRBJ2-5; TRBD2 matches at 13 bases. The specimen was PBMCs. The CDR3 loop is CASSEGLAGQETQYF. Written as DNA, the CDR3 is TGTGCCAGCAGTGAGGGACTAGCGGGACAAGAGACCCAGTACTTC.